A single sample gave rise to the 18 T cell receptor beta chains below, sequenced in a study of cytomegalovirus exposure and HLA in healthy donors. The PCR was carried out with 60 Vbeta primers and 13 Jbeta primers. The method was immunoSEQ multiplex PCR; TCRdb's version includes in-frame clones alone and lacks a portion of them. The sample has 130,000 or so clones; over 75% are singletons. The sample was PBMCs. These receptors came from a man between 18 and 35 years old in good health and CMV-seropositive.

The chain combines TRBV2 with TRBJ1-1, with a tentative D call TRBD1 (5 bases). This CDR3 is built from 13 residues. Germline CDR1 is SNHLY and CDR2 is FYNNEI. Trimming removed 6 bases from V and 1 base from J, with 9 bases in between. CDR3 coding DNA: TGTGCCAGCAGCAAGCAGGGGAACACTGAAGCTTTCTTT. Translated: CASSKQGNTEAFF.

The chain combines TRBV5-1 with TRBJ1-4; TRBD1 agrees at 7 bases. Germline lookup yields CDR1 SGHRS and CDR2 YFSETQ. This CDR3 contains 15 residues. Germline trimming cut 4 bases from V and 4 bases from J; bases unmatched to any gene: 7. The CDR3 spells CASSTTGALNEKLFF. The CDR3 DNA follows: TGCGCCAGCAGCACAACAGGGGCCCTTAATGAAAAACTGTTTTTT.

V gene TRBV29-1 combines with J gene TRBJ1-2; 9 positions match TRBD1. V was clipped by 5 bases and J by 14 bases; unmatched bases: 9. The CDR3 consists of 11 residues. Per the germline V gene, CDR1 is SQVTM and CDR2 is ANQGSEA. CDR3 bases: TGCAGCGTTCTTTCTTCACAGGGGGCGACCTTC. This encodes CSVLSSQGATF.

The gene calls are TRBV29-1 and TRBJ2-7; the match to TRBD1 covers 8 bases. Germline loops: CDR1 SQVTM, CDR2 ANQGSEA. The CDR3 is made up of 14 amino acids. V lost 3 bases to trimming and J lost 2 bases; unmatched junction nucleotides: 6. This CDR3 reads CSVETGQEPYEQYF. As DNA, the CDR3 is TGCAGCGTTGAGACGGGACAGGAACCCTACGAGCAGTACTTC.

The table lists this clone with a few counts. The genes are TRBV19 and TRBJ2-7, with 12 nucleotides matching TRBD1. From germline, CDR1 is LNHDA and CDR2 SQIVND (reference sequence). The J segment lost 4 bases and the V segment lost 6 bases, leaving 4 bases of the junction unmatched. The CDR3 is made up of 14 amino acids. CDR3 coding DNA: TGTGCCAGTAGGGGACAGGGGGCAAATTACGAGCAGTACTTC. Its protein is CASRGQGANYEQYF.

CDR3 sequence reads: CASSFSQGNYGYTF. The DNA for the CDR3 is TGTGCCAGCAGCTTTTCGCAGGGGAACTATGGCTACACCTTC. The chain is built from TRBV7-9 and TRBJ1-2; a possible D gene is TRBD1 (6 bases). This CDR3 is 14 amino acids long. Germline CDR1 is SEHNR and CDR2 is FQNEAQ (reference sequence). Trimming took 3 bases from V and 2 from J, leaving 10 bases between them. Looking up the rest from reference TRBV7-9 and TRBJ1-2 gives the full variable domain: DTGVSQNPRHKITKRGQNVTFRCDPISEHNRLYWYRQTLGQGPEFLTYFQNEAQLEKSRLLSDRFSAERPKGSFSTLEIQRTEQGDSAMYLCASSFSQGNYGYTFGSGTRLTVV.

The rearrangement uses TRBV5-1 and TRBJ2-2; the match to TRBD1 covers 8 bases. Germline loops: CDR1 SGHRS, CDR2 YFSETQ. This CDR3 has 15 residues. V shed 6 bases, J shed 7 bases, and the junction held 11 bases outside the gene matches. CDR3 protein: CASIKAGTGGGELFF. The CDR3 nucleotides are TGCGCCAGCATAAAAGCCGGGACAGGCGGCGGGGAGCTGTTTTTT.

The chain carries TRBV7-6 and TRBJ1-3; the D is unclear. The CDR3 length is 16 residues. Germline V gene data show CDR1 as SGHVS and CDR2 as FNYEAQ. V was pared by 0 bases and J by 3 bases, with 12 bases between. CDR3 nucleotide sequence: TGTGCCAGCAGCTTAGCCCCGACCGCTAGTGGAAACACCATATATTTT. Protein product: CASSLAPTASGNTIYF.

The chain links TRBV6-1 to TRBJ2-2; TRBD1 aligns across 11 bases. V shed 10 bases and J 2 bases; nucleotides not matched to a gene: 3. The CDR3 is made up of 14 amino acids. Germline values: CDR1 MNHNS, CDR2 SASEGT. The CDR3 loop reads CAIRTGGNTGELFF. The CDR3 coding sequence is TGTGCCATCAGGACAGGGGGCAACACCGGGGAGCTGTTTTTT.

The chain joins TRBV27 to TRBJ1-5; 8 bases are a match to TRBD1. This CDR3 spans 14 amino acids. The ends lost 3 bases at V and 8 bases at J; junction bases unmatched: 6. Germline V gene sequence: CDR1 MNHEY, CDR2 SMNVEV (reference sequence). CDR3 sequence: CASSFGQGHKPQHF. The CDR3 DNA follows: TGTGCCAGCAGTTTCGGACAGGGCCACAAGCCCCAGCATTTT.

This chain connects TRBV4-1 to TRBJ1-6; a weak D match, TRBD1 (5 bases). With 1 base removed from V and 7 bases from J, the gap between germline ends came to 20 bases. This CDR3 has 18 amino acids. Germline V gives CDR1 MGHRA, CDR2 YSYEKL. CDR3 nucleotide sequence: TGCGCCAGCAGCCAAGCACTCAGGGTCACTGACCCAAATTCACCCCTCCACTTT. It specifies CASSQALRVTDPNSPLHF.

V and J are TRBV7-9 and TRBJ2-5, with TRBD2 matching 14 bases. CDR1 and CDR2 from the germline V gene are SEHNR and FQNEAQ (reference sequence). The CDR3 runs 16 residues. V gave up 5 bases and J gave up 5 bases; unmatched junction bases: 7. As DNA, the CDR3 is TGTGCCAGCAGCCGACAGACTAGCGGGGGGGACGAGACCCAGTACTTC. The encoded protein is CASSRQTSGGDETQYF.

The chain joins TRBV28 to TRBJ2-4; tentative D call: TRBD2 (6 bases). The CDR3 loop spans 16 amino acids. V lost 5 bases to trimming and J lost 5 bases, with 19 bases between them. CDR1 is MDHEN, CDR2 SYDVKM, per germline. In nucleotides, the CDR3 is TGTGCCAGCAGTACCGGGGAAATCGGGGAGGAAAACATTCAGTACTTC. The encoded protein is CASSTGEIGEENIQYF. Combining the CDR3 with reference TRBV28 and TRBJ2-4 gives the whole variable domain DVKVTQSSRYLVKRTGEKVFLECVQDMDHENMFWYRQDPGLGLRLIYFSYDVKMKEKGDIPEGYSVSREKKERFSLILESASTNQTSMYLCASSTGEIGEENIQYFGAGTRLSVL.

The genes are TRBV5-1 and TRBJ1-1, with a tentative D call TRBD1 (6 bases). Germline V gives CDR1 SGHRS, CDR2 YFSETQ. The CDR3 contains 15 residues. The V gene lost 3 bases and the J gene lost 0 bases, with 12 bases spanning the gap. The chain's CDR3 is CASSSDSLVNTEAFF. The CDR3 coding sequence is TGCGCCAGCAGCTCGGACAGTCTAGTGAACACTGAAGCTTTCTTT.

The V and J genes are TRBV6-1 and TRBJ2-7; tentatively, D is TRBD1 (5 bases). Germline-derived CDR1 and CDR2 are MNHNS and SASEGT. V lost 0 bases to trimming and J lost 0 bases, with 15 bases between them. CDR3 length: 17 residues. The chain's CDR3 is CASSEALLQVSSYEQYF. The CDR3 DNA follows: TGTGCCAGCAGTGAAGCGCTTTTACAGGTTTCCTCCTACGAGCAGTACTTC.

The chain employs TRBV21-1 and TRBJ1-1; the listed D gene, TRBD1, was not tested against the DNA. TRBV21-1 is noted as a pseudogene. The CDR3 has 11 amino acids. The CDR3 bases are TGTGCCAGCACCTCGACAGGGGGCGCTTTCTTT. Translation gives CASTSTGGAFF.

V and J are TRBV10-1 and TRBJ1-2; D is uncertain. The CDR3 runs to 13 residues. In germline, CDR1 is WNHNN, CDR2 SYGVQD (reference sequence). V lost 2 bases, J lost 6 bases, and 10 bases lay in between. This CDR3 is CASSEETPHGYTF. CDR3 bases: TGCGCCAGCAGTGAGGAGACACCCCATGGCTACACCTTC.

This clone has more than one count but fewer than ten. The chain joins TRBV27 to TRBJ1-5, with 11 positions matching TRBD1. Germline assignment: CDR1 MNHEY and CDR2 SMNVEV (reference sequence). The CDR3 is 19 amino acids. V lost 1 base and J lost 6; bases outside the gene matches: 14. CDR3 sequence reads: CASSLFPYGQGAGGQPQHF. As DNA, the CDR3 is TGTGCCAGCAGTTTATTTCCGTATGGACAGGGGGCGGGGGGTCAGCCCCAGCATTTT.